This T cell receptor beta chain was identified in a study of response to subunit inactivated influenza vaccine. Broader study findings: The authors offered the suggestion that each seasonal influenza vaccination recruits few new T cells.

The germline V gene encodes CDR1 MGHDK and CDR2 SYGVNS. Deletions cut 6 bases from V and 5 bases from J, with 16 bases between. The CDR3 contains 14 residues. One entry per CDR3 protein results from TCRdb running MiXCR on the RT-PCR reads. Of approximately 170,000 distinct CDR3 sequences listed, approximately 15% are singletons. Turning to this clonotype: Its antigen is undetermined.

This chain connects TRBV25-1 to TRBJ2-5, with D perhaps matching TRBD2 (7 bases). This TCR derives from a man aged 45-65 years who received an inactivated influenza vaccine. This specimen consisted of CD8+ T cells sorted from PBMCs, obtained 4 to 6 days after vaccination. CDR3 nucleotide sequence: TGTGCCAGCAGCTCTACCCGGGGGGCGGAGACCCAGTACTTC. It translates to CASSSTRGAETQYF.